The clone carrying this T cell receptor (beta chain) occurred a few times. Germline CDR1 and CDR2: SGHNT and YYREEE (reference sequence). CDR3 length: 14 residues. The V end lost 0 bases, the J end lost 8 bases, and 14 bases lay between the germline ends. This specimen belongs to a study of blood T cell repertoires in COVID-19. Study overall: Samples representing acute and convalescent COVID-19 were sourced from the United States, Italy and Spain. Nucleic acid was either cDNA or gDNA, and it came from T cells, B-cell-depleted T cells, or PBMCs.

Profiling relied on immunoSEQ multiplex PCR, and the TCRdb table lists in-frame clones only, not all of them. The data hold 110,000 or so clones, with around 90% observed a single time. The chain couples TRBV5-4 to TRBJ1-2; D perhaps matches TRBD1 (5 bases). The sequenced material came from peripheral blood. The source of this sequence is a human donor in a cohort sampled during active COVID-19. CDR3 nucleotide sequence: TGTGCCAGCAGCTTGGATTTGGGGCCGAGAGGCTACACCTTC. This codes for CASSLDLGPRGYTF. The complete variable domain, with remaining parts taken from reference TRBV5-4 and TRBJ1-2, reads ETGVTQSPTHLIKTRGQQVTLRCSSQSGHNTVSWYQQALGQGPQFIFQYYREEENGRGNFPPRFSGLQFPNYSSELNVNALELDDSALYLCASSLDLGPRGYTFGSGTRLTVV.